The 15 T cell receptor beta chains reported below all come from one sample, sequenced in a study of T cell changes during pregnancy in multiple sclerosis. Data came from immunoSEQ multiplex PCR; TCRdb stores just in-frame clones and leaves some out. The sample lists about 100,000 clones, about nine tenths occurring once. This specimen consisted of peripheral blood, obtained after pregnancy. The receptors stem from a female donor with multiple sclerosis, enrolled in a pregnancy study.

The chain employs TRBV5-1 and TRBJ2-7; 7 positions match TRBD1. Germline lookup yields CDR1 SGHRS and CDR2 YFSETQ. Trimming at V came to 6 bases and at J to 0 bases, leaving 6 bases not matched to a gene. The CDR3 loop spans 14 amino acids. CDR3 loop: CASNPGQRSYEQYF. The CDR3 region has the DNA TGCGCCAGCAACCCGGGACAGCGCTCCTACGAGCAGTACTTC.

The chain is built from TRBV29-1 and TRBJ1-1; 7 bases map to TRBD1. Looked up from germline, CDR1 is SQVTM and CDR2 is ANQGSEA. The trim removed 5 bases at V and 11 bases at J, leaving 11 bases unmatched. The CDR3 is made up of 12 amino acids. The CDR3 DNA is TGCAGCGTTTCCAGTGAGGGGGCAGGGGCTTTCTTT. Protein product: CSVSSEGAGAFF.

The CDR3 sequence is CASSLSRDRGFLYGYTF. As DNA, the CDR3 is TGTGCCAGCAGCTTATCCCGGGACAGGGGTTTTTTGTATGGCTACACCTTC. This chain joins TRBV7-6 and TRBJ1-2, with 10 bases aligning to TRBD1. Germline V gene sequence: CDR1 SGHVS, CDR2 FNYEAQ. The CDR3 runs 17 residues. Unmatched junction bases numbered 11, after V lost 2 bases and J lost 5 bases.

This clone appeared a single time. The V gene is TRBV7-9, the J gene TRBJ2-7, with 7 bases that match TRBD2. CDR1 is SEHNR and CDR2 is FQNEAQ in the germline V gene (reference sequence). The V and J ends lost 3 bases and 3 bases, in that order; junction bases with no gene match: 5. The CDR3 loop spans 14 amino acids. This CDR3 is CASSFAGEGYEQYF. Here the CDR3 DNA reads TGTGCCAGCAGCTTTGCGGGAGAAGGCTACGAGCAGTACTTC.

The chain is built from TRBV2 and TRBJ1-5; D call uncertain. This CDR3 has 14 residues. Germline V gene lookup returns CDR1 SNHLY and CDR2 FYNNEI. The V and J ends lost 7 bases and 0 bases respectively, with 10 bases between them. Written as DNA, the CDR3 is TGTGCCAGCACTCGAGAGGGTAGCAATCAGCCCCAGCATTTT. Translated: CASTREGSNQPQHF.

The rearrangement uses TRBV18 and TRBJ2-5; TRBD2 aligns across 8 bases. The CDR3 is 17 amino acids. J was trimmed by 1 base and V by 8 bases; bases with no gene match: 15. CDR1 and CDR2 (germline): KGHSH, LQKENI. CDR3 sequence: CASRINHGGAFQETQYF. The CDR3 DNA reads TGTGCCAGCAGAATAAACCACGGGGGGGCCTTCCAAGAGACCCAGTACTTC.

The gene calls are TRBV11-3 and TRBJ2-7; 9 bases fit TRBD1. Trimming at V came to 9 bases and at J to 5 bases, leaving 5 bases not matched to a gene. Germline CDR1 and CDR2: SGHNT and YENEEA. CDR3 length: 12 residues. The CDR3 loop reads CASIGQGNEQYF. The CDR3 nucleotides read TGTGCCAGTATAGGACAGGGGAACGAGCAGTACTTC.

The chain is built from TRBV5-1 and TRBJ2-3; perhaps TRBD2 as D (7 bases). Trimming left V 0 bases short and J 5 bases short, with 19 bases between. This CDR3 comprises 17 residues. From germline, CDR1 is SGHRS and CDR2 YFSETQ. The CDR3 loop reads CASSLGQAGAKLDTQYF. In DNA, the CDR3 is TGCGCCAGCAGCTTGGGGCAGGCGGGGGCTAAACTAGATACGCAGTATTTT.

A remark on this clone: Within the sample, other DNA sequences also encode this same CDR3. V usage is TRBV5-1 and J usage is TRBJ2-5; 12 bases map to TRBD2. From germline, CDR1 is SGHRS and CDR2 YFSETQ. CDR3 size: 15 residues. Trimming cost V 2 bases and J 1 base; bases outside gene matches: 0. The chain's CDR3 is CASSLLAGGQETQYF. The CDR3 nucleotides read TGCGCCAGCAGCTTACTAGCGGGAGGCCAAGAGACCCAGTACTTC. Full variable domain (outside the CDR3, taken from reference TRBV5-1 and TRBJ2-5): KAGVTQTPRYLIKTRGQQVTLSCSPISGHRSVSWYQQTPGQGLQFLFEYFSETQRNKGNFPGRFSGRQFSNSRSEMNVSTLELGDSALYLCASSLLAGGQETQYFGPGTRLLVL.

J is TRBJ1-5 and V is TRBV2, with a weak D call TRBD1 (5 bases). The V gene's germline CDR1 is SNHLY and CDR2 FYNNEI. V lost 3 bases and J lost 7, with 16 bases in between. The CDR3 loop spans 15 amino acids. The CDR3 DNA reads TGTGCCAGCAGTGATTCCCAGGGTCTACAGCAGCCCCAGCATTTT. Amino acid sequence: CASSDSQGLQQPQHF.

V usage is TRBV18 and J usage is TRBJ1-3; a weak D match, TRBD1 (6 bases). Germline values: CDR1 KGHSH, CDR2 LQKENI. V gave up 0 bases and J gave up 1 base, with 13 bases separating them. This CDR3 comprises 17 residues. Here the CDR3 DNA reads TGTGCCAGCTCACCACCGACAGGACGAAGTTCTGGAAACACCATATATTTT. This sequence encodes CASSPPTGRSSGNTIYF.

The V gene is TRBV30, the J gene TRBJ2-2; 8 bases match TRBD1. Germline V lookup: CDR1 GTSNPN, CDR2 SVGIG (reference sequence). V trimming: 2 bases; J trimming: 2 bases; junction bases outside the gene matches: 7. This CDR3 comprises 16 residues. The CDR3 is CAWSIDRGTNTGELFF. CDR3 sequence (DNA): TGTGCCTGGAGTATAGACAGGGGAACAAACACCGGGGAGCTGTTTTTT.

The CDR3 nucleotides are TGCAGCGTTGTTGAGACAGGGATGTTGTCTACCTACGAGCAGTACTTC. It codes for CSVVETGMLSTYEQYF. The chain recombines TRBV29-1 with TRBJ2-5; 7 bases agree with TRBD1. The J call is doubtful: the DNA matches TRBJ2-7 better. Germline CDR1 reads SQVTM; CDR2 reads ANQGSEA. This CDR3 contains 16 residues.

This chain links TRBV2 with TRBJ2-1; TRBD2 agrees at 11 bases. V lost 6 bases to trimming and J lost 7 bases; unmatched junction nucleotides: 8. Germline V gene data show CDR1 as SNHLY and CDR2 as FYNNEI. CDR3 length: 15 amino acids. The CDR3 is CASRSGTSGPNEQFF. CDR3 nucleotides: TGTGCCAGCAGGTCCGGGACTAGCGGACCTAATGAGCAGTTCTTC.

This sequence joins TRBV7-2 and TRBJ2-3; 12 bases fit TRBD2. V lost 1 base, J lost 2 bases, and 7 bases stayed unmatched. This CDR3 is built from 18 residues. CDR1 SGHTA and CDR2 FQGNSA come from the germline V gene. This CDR3 is CASSLELAGGRVTDTQYF. CDR3 coding DNA: TGTGCCAGCAGCTTAGAGCTAGCGGGGGGGCGGGTCACAGATACGCAGTATTTT.